The 18 T cell receptor beta chains given below trace back to one sample, sequenced in a study of T cell responses to AZD1222 COVID-19 vaccine. Sequencing was performed with immunoSEQ multiplex PCR; in TCRdb, only in-frame clones are kept and a portion is missing. The sample records more than 120,000 clones, 90% being singletons. This specimen was peripheral blood, taken 28 days after the second AZD1222 dose. The source is an adult who received the AZD1222 COVID-19 vaccine.

The chain joins TRBV7-9 to TRBJ1-6, with 9 bases lining up with TRBD1. Trimming took 4 bases from V and 9 from J; bases not matched to a gene: 13. Germline V gene lookup returns CDR1 SEHNR and CDR2 FQNEAQ (reference sequence). The CDR3 covers 17 residues. The CDR3 sequence: CASSSAPPGTGSSPLHF. The CDR3, as DNA: TGTGCCAGCAGCTCCGCCCCGCCTGGGACAGGGTCTTCACCCCTCCACTTT.

The chain links TRBV7-6 to TRBJ2-3; TRBD1 matches at 8 bases. Germline lookup yields CDR1 SGHVS and CDR2 FNYEAQ. J was trimmed by 3 bases and V by 0 bases; bases with no gene match: 2. The CDR3 length is 15 residues. Here the CDR3 reads CASSLARGLTDTQYF. CDR3 DNA: TGTGCCAGCAGCTTAGCCAGGGGGCTGACAGATACGCAGTATTTT. The variable domain in full, completed from reference TRBV7-6 and TRBJ2-3, reads GAGVSQSPRYKVTKRGQDVALRCDPISGHVSLYWYRQALGQGPEFLTYFNYEAQQDKSGLPNDRFSAERPEGSISTLTIQRTEQRDSAMYRCASSLARGLTDTQYFGPGTRLTVL.

This chain connects TRBV6-5 to TRBJ1-2, with D possibly being TRBD1 (5 bases). Between the trimmed V and J ends, which lost 6 bases and 7 bases, there was a span of 21 bases. Germline CDR1 and CDR2: MNHEY and SVGAGI. This CDR3 is built from 15 residues. The CDR3 protein is CASRKPGLTWAGYTF. In DNA form, the CDR3 reads TGTGCCAGCAGGAAACCGGGACTGACGTGGGCTGGCTACACCTTC.

J is TRBJ2-7 and V is TRBV30; D possibly corresponds to TRBD2 (6 bases). Germline V gives CDR1 GTSNPN, CDR2 SVGIG (reference sequence). The V and J ends lost 0 bases and 2 bases respectively, with 17 bases between them. The CDR3 length is 16 residues. In DNA, the CDR3 is TGTGCCTGGAGTGTACGATCGGGAGATGTACCCTACGAGCAGTACTTC. Its translation is CAWSVRSGDVPYEQYF.

The sample holds a few counts of this clone. The gene calls are TRBV28 and TRBJ2-5; possible D gene TRBD2, 6 bases. This CDR3 is 13 amino acids long. V lost 7 bases and J 13 bases, leaving 22 bases between the germline ends. Germline V lookup: CDR1 MDHEN, CDR2 SYDVKM. The CDR3 sequence is CASKEGLENPTYF. DNA for the CDR3: TGTGCCAGCAAGGAGGGTTTAGAGAACCCTACGTACTTC.

The rearrangement uses TRBV4-1 and TRBJ1-3; TRBD1 aligns across 7 bases. The trim removed 3 bases at V and 8 bases at J, leaving 4 bases unmatched. The CDR3 is made up of 13 amino acids. The V gene's germline CDR1 is MGHRA and CDR2 YSYEKL. This chain's CDR3 is CASSQYRGYTIYF. The CDR3 DNA reads as TGCGCCAGCAGCCAGTACAGGGGATACACCATATATTTT.

This chain connects TRBV4-2 to TRBJ1-4; 9 nucleotides align to TRBD1. After removal of 1 base from V and 6 bases from J, the junction contained 3 bases not matched to a gene. The CDR3 is 15 amino acids. The germline CDR1 and CDR2 sequences are LGHNA and YNFKEQ. CDR3 nucleotide sequence: TGTGCCAGCAGCCAAGTTACAGGGGGCGATGAAAAACTGTTTTTT. It codes for CASSQVTGGDEKLFF.

This chain uses TRBV28 with TRBJ1-1, with D hard to call. Germline lookup yields CDR1 MDHEN and CDR2 SYDVKM. The CDR3 runs 16 residues. Trimming removed 5 bases from V and 2 bases from J, with 18 bases in between. The CDR3 spells CASSLNIGRGNTEAFF. As DNA, the CDR3 is TGTGCCAGCAGTCTCAACATTGGGCGGGGAAACACTGAAGCTTTCTTT.

The V and J genes are TRBV27 and TRBJ1-3; D unresolved. Deletions cut 5 bases from V and 4 bases from J, with 12 bases between. The CDR3 runs 14 residues. The germline V gene encodes CDR1 MNHEY and CDR2 SMNVEV (reference sequence). The CDR3 sequence is CASSPRGPGNTIYF. DNA of the CDR3: TGTGCCAGCAGTCCACGAGGTCCGGGAAACACCATATATTTT.

The chain recombines TRBV15 with TRBJ2-1; 8 positions agree with TRBD2. Germline V gene data show CDR1 as LNHNV and CDR2 as YYDKDF (reference sequence). J was trimmed by 10 bases and V by 1 base; bases with no gene match: 9. This CDR3 spans 15 amino acids. The CDR3 sequence: CATSRGNPGGIEQFF. The DNA for the CDR3 is TGTGCCACCAGCAGAGGGAACCCGGGGGGGATAGAGCAGTTCTTC.

This sequence joins TRBV4-1 and TRBJ2-3; a weak D match, TRBD1 (5 bases). Trimming removed 6 bases at V and 6 bases at J, with 13 bases between. The germline CDR1 and CDR2 sequences are MGHRA and YSYEKL. The CDR3 is 13 residues long. Here the CDR3 reads CASRSQGSDTQYF. CDR3 in DNA: TGCGCCAGCAGATCCCAGGGATCCGATACGCAGTATTTT.

This chain connects TRBV28 to TRBJ2-3, with no clear D. Germline CDR1 reads MDHEN; CDR2 reads SYDVKM. This CDR3 region has 16 residues. V lost 3 bases to trimming and J lost 4 bases, with 17 bases between them. CDR3 sequence (DNA): TGTGCCAGCAGTTTTCTGTCCCCGCGGAACGCAGATACGCAGTATTTT. Translated, it gives CASSFLSPRNADTQYF.

This rearrangement joins TRBV9 to TRBJ2-3; 9 bases align to TRBD2. The germline V gene encodes CDR1 SGDLS and CDR2 YYNGEE. This CDR3 comprises 17 residues. After removal of 0 bases from V and 4 bases from J, the junction contained 9 bases not matched to a gene. The CDR3 reads CASSVEISGSLADTQYF. In DNA, the CDR3 is TGTGCCAGCAGCGTAGAAATTAGCGGGAGTTTGGCAGATACGCAGTATTTT.

The chain links TRBV7-8 to TRBJ1-5; 7 nucleotides line up with TRBD1. The V gene end was trimmed by 3 bases and the J gene end by 3 bases; junction bases not matched to a gene: 11. Germline assignment: CDR1 SGHVS and CDR2 FQNEAQ. The CDR3 length is 17 residues. The CDR3 DNA reads TGTGCCAGCAGCTTCGAGCCCCAGGGGGAGGCCAATCAGCCCCAGCATTTT. It codes for CASSFEPQGEANQPQHF.

The J gene is TRBJ1-1, the V gene TRBV7-9; D remains ambiguous. The V and J ends lost 4 bases and 3 bases respectively, with 9 bases between them. Germline-derived CDR1 and CDR2 are SEHNR and FQNEAQ (reference sequence). This CDR3 has 13 amino acids. CDR3 protein: CASSSSVDTEAFF. The CDR3 bases are TGTGCCAGCAGCTCGTCGGTCGACACTGAAGCTTTCTTT.

This clone was observed a few times. This chain's CDR3 is CASSPVGGAAGANVLTF. As DNA, the CDR3 is TGCGCCAGCAGCCCGGTTGGGGGGGCTGCTGGGGCCAACGTCCTGACTTTC. The chain recombines TRBV5-1 with TRBJ2-6; a weak D match, TRBD2 (7 bases). The CDR3 is 17 residues long. Germline V gene data show CDR1 as SGHRS and CDR2 as YFSETQ. Trimming took off 4 bases at V and 2 bases at J, with 16 bases between the two ends.

The chain combines TRBV5-1 with TRBJ1-2; 9 bases are a match to TRBD1. Unmatched junction bases numbered 9, after V lost 3 bases and J lost 0 bases. The germline CDR1 and CDR2 sequences are SGHRS and YFSETQ. CDR3 length equals 17 residues. CDR3 coding DNA: TGCGCCAGCAGCTCACCGACTACAGGGGGCACTAACTATGGCTACACCTTC. This codes for CASSSPTTGGTNYGYTF.

This chain uses TRBV6-5 with TRBJ1-1; D is perhaps TRBD1 (5 bases). The V and J ends lost 6 bases and 4 bases respectively, with 12 bases between them. CDR1 and CDR2 from the germline V gene are MNHEY and SVGAGI. The CDR3 is 13 amino acids. CDR3 amino acids: CASRSGPGTEAFF. The CDR3 region has the DNA TGTGCCAGCAGATCGGGACCGGGCACTGAAGCTTTCTTT.